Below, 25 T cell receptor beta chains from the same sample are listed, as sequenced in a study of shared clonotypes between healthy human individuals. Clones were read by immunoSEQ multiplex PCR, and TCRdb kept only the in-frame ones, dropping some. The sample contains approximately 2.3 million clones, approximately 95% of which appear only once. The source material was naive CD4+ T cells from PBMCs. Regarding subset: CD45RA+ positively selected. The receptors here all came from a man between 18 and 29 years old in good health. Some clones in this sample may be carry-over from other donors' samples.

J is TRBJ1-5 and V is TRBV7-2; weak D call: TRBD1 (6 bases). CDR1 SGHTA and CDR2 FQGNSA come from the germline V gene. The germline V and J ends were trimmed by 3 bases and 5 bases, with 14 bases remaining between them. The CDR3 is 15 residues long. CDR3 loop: CASSFSWGADQPQHF. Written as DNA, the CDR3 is TGTGCCAGCAGCTTTTCCTGGGGGGCCGATCAGCCCCAGCATTTT.

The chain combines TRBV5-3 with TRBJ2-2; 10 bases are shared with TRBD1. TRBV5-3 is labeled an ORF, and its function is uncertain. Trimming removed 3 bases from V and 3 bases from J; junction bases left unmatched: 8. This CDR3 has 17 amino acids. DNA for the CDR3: TGTGCCAGAAGCTGGACCGGGACAGGGGATGACACCGGGGAGCTGTTTTTT. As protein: CARSWTGTGDDTGELFF.

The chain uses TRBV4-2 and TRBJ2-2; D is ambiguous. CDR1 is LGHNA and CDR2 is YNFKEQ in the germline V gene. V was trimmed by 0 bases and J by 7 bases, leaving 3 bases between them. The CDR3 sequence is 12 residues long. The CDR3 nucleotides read TGTGCCAGCAGCCAAGAGTTCGGGGAGCTGTTTTTT. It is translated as CASSQEFGELFF.

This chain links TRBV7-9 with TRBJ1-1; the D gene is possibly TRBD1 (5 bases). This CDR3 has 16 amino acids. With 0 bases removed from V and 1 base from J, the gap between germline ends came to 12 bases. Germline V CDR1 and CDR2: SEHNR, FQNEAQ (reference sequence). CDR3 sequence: CASSLAGGGRNTEAFF. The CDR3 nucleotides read TGTGCCAGCAGCTTAGCGGGGGGAGGGAGGAACACTGAAGCTTTCTTT.

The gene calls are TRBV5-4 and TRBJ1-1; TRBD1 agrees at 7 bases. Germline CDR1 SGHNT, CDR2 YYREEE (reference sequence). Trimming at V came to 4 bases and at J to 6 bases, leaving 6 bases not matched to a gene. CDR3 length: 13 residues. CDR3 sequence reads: CASSRDSKAEAFF. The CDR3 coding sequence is TGTGCCAGCAGCCGGGACAGTAAGGCTGAAGCTTTCTTT.

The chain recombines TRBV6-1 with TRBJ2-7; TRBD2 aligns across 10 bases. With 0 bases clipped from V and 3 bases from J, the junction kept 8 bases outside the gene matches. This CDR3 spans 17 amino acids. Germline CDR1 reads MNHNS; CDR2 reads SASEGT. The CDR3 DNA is TGTGCCAGCAGTGAAGCGAAGCTAGCGGGAGTAGTCTACGAGCAGTACTTC. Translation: CASSEAKLAGVVYEQYF.

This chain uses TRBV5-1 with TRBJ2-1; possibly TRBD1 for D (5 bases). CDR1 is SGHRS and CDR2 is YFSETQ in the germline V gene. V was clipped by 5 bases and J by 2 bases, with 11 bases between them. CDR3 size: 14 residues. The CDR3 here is CASSRGDAYNEQFF. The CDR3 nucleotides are TGCGCCAGCAGTAGGGGCGATGCCTACAATGAGCAGTTCTTC.

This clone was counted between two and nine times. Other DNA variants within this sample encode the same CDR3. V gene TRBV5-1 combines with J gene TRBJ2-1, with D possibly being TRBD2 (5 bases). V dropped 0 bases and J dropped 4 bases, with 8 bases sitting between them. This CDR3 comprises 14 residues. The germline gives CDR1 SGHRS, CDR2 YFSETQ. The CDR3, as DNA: TGCGCCAGCAGCTTGGCTAGCCGGTACAATGAGCAGTTCTTC. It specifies CASSLASRYNEQFF.

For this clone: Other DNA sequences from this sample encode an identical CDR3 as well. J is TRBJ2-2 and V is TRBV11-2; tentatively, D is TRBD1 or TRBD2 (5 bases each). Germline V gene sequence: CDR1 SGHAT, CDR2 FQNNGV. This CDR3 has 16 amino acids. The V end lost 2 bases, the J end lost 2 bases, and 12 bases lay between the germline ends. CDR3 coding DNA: TGTGCCAGCAGCTTATTGGCAGGGACCAACACCGGGGAGCTGTTTTTT. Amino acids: CASSLLAGTNTGELFF.

Here the CDR3 DNA reads TGCGCCAGCAGCCAAGAAGGGACAGGGAAAATCTACAATGAGCAGTTCTTC. Its translation: CASSQEGTGKIYNEQFF. The V call is TRBV4-1, the J call TRBJ2-1; 9 positions match TRBD1. This CDR3 contains 17 residues. Losses at the gene ends were 0 bases for V and 3 bases for J; bases not matched to a gene: 6. Germline V gene sequence: CDR1 MGHRA, CDR2 YSYEKL.

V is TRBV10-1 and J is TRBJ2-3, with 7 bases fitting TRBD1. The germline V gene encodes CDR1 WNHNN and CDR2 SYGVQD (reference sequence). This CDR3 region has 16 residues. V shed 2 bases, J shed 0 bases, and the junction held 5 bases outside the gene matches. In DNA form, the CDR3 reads TGCGCCAGCAGTGAGACAGGGGTCACTAGCACAGATACGCAGTATTTT. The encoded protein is CASSETGVTSTDTQYF.

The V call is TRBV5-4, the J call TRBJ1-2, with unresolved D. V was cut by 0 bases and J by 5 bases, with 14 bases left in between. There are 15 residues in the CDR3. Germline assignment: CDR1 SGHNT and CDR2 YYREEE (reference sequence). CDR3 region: CASSLAKAGQYGYTF. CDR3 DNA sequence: TGTGCCAGCAGCTTGGCTAAGGCGGGCCAGTATGGCTACACCTTC.

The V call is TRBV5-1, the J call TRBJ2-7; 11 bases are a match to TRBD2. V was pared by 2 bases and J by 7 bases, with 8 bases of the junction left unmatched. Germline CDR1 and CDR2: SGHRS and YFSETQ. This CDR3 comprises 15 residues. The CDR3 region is CASSFSSGRPGEQYF. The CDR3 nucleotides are TGCGCCAGCAGCTTCTCTAGCGGGAGGCCAGGGGAGCAGTACTTC. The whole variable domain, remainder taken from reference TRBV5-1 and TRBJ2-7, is KAGVTQTPRYLIKTRGQQVTLSCSPISGHRSVSWYQQTPGQGLQFLFEYFSETQRNKGNFPGRFSGRQFSNSRSEMNVSTLELGDSALYLCASSFSSGRPGEQYFGPGTRLTVT.

Here the CDR3 DNA reads TGTGCCAGCAGCACCCAAAGAGCACAATACGAGCAGTACTTC. This translates into CASSTQRAQYEQYF. The chain carries TRBV11-2 and TRBJ2-7; D call uncertain. V was cut by 5 bases and J by 4 bases, with 15 bases left in between. Germline loops: CDR1 SGHAT, CDR2 FQNNGV. This CDR3 region has 14 residues.

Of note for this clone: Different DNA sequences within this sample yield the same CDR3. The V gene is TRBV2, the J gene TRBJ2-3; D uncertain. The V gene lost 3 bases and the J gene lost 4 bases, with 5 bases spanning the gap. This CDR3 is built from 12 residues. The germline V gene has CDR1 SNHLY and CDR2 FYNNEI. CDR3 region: CASSDRADTQYF. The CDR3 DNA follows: TGTGCCAGCAGTGACCGCGCAGATACGCAGTATTTT.

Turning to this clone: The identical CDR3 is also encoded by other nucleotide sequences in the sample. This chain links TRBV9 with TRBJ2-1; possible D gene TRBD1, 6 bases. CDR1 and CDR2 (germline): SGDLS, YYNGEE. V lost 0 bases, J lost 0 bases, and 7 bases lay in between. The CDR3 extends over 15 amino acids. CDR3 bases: TGTGCCAGCAGCGTAGTAGGGGGCTCCTACAATGAGCAGTTCTTC. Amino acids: CASSVVGGSYNEQFF.

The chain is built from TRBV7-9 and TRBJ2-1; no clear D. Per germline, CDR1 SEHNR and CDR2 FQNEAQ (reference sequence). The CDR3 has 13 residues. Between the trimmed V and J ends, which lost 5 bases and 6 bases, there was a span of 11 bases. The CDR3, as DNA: TGTGCCAGCAGCCCGCCGGCCCTCAATGAGCAGTTCTTC. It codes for CASSPPALNEQFF.

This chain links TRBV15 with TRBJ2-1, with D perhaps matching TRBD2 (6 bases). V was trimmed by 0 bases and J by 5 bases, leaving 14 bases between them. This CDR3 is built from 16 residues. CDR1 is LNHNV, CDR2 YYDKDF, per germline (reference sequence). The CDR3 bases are TGTGCCACCAGCAGAGACGGGTCGGGGACTCACAATGAGCAGTTCTTC. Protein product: CATSRDGSGTHNEQFF.

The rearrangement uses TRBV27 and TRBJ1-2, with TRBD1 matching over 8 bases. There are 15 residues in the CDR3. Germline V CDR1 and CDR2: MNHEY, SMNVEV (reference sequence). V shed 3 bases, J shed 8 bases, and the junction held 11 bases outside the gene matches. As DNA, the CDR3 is TGTGCCAGCAGTTTTGTGTTTCAGGGGGCGCACGGCTACACCTTC. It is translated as CASSFVFQGAHGYTF.

The CDR3 DNA reads as TGTGCCAGTACCAGTGGGCTAGCGGGAGGTTTGGGCACCGGGGAGCTGTTTTTT. It yields the protein CASTSGLAGGLGTGELFF. The V gene is TRBV19, the J gene TRBJ2-2; 11 nucleotides match TRBD2. Germline V lookup: CDR1 LNHDA, CDR2 SQIVND (reference sequence). The CDR3 loop spans 18 amino acids. J lost 4 bases, V lost 7 bases, and 14 bases had no gene match.

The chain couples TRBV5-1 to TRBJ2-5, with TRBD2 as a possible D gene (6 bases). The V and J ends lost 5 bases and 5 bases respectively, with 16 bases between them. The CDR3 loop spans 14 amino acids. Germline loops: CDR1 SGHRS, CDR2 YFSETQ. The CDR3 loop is CASRTQAGLETQYF. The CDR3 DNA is TGCGCCAGCAGGACACAGGCGGGGTTGGAGACCCAGTACTTC.

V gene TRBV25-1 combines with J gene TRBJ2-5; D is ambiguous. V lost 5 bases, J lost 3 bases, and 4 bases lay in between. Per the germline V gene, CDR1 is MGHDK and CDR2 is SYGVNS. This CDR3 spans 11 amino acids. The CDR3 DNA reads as TGTGCCAGCAGTTCAAAAGAGACCCAGTACTTC. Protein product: CASSSKETQYF. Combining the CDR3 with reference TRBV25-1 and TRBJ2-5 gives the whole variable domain EADIYQTPRYLVIGTGKKITLECSQTMGHDKMYWYQQDPGMELHLIHYSYGVNSTEKGDLSSESTVSRIRTEHFPLTLESARPSHTSQYLCASSSKETQYFGPGTRLLVL.

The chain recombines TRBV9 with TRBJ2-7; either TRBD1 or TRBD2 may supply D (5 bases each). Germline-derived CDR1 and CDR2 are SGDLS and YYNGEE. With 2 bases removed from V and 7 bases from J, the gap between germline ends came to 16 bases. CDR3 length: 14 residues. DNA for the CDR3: TGTGCCAGCAGCGTGGACCCCTTGGGGGAGGAGCAGTACTTC. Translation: CASSVDPLGEEQYF.

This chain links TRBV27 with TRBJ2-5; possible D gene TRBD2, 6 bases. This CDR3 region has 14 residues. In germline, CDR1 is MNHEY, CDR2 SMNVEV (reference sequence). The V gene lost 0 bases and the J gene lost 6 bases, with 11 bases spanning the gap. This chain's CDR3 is CASSLSAGRKTQYF. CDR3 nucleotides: TGTGCCAGCAGTTTATCCGCGGGAAGGAAGACCCAGTACTTC.

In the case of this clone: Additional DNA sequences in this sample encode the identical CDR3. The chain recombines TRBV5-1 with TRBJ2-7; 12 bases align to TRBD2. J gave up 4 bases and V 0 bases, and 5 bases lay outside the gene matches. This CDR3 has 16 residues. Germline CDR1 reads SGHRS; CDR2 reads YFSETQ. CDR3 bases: TGCGCCAGCAGCTTGGGACTAGCGGGAGATCTGTACGAGCAGTACTTC. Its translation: CASSLGLAGDLYEQYF. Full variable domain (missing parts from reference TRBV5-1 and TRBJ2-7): KAGVTQTPRYLIKTRGQQVTLSCSPISGHRSVSWYQQTPGQGLQFLFEYFSETQRNKGNFPGRFSGRQFSNSRSEMNVSTLELGDSALYLCASSLGLAGDLYEQYFGPGTRLTVT.